One and the same sample provided the 22 T cell receptor beta chains below, sequenced in a study of CD8 T cells in Susac syndrome. The authors reverse transcribed about 0.5 to 1 ug RNA with random hexamers. Via MiXCR, TCRdb re-called the immunoSEQ multiplex PCR reads, giving one row per CDR3 protein. Among about 180,000 distinct CDR3 sequences, approximately 94% were seen once, and the ten largest hold about 0.093%. Sequences were obtained from CD4+ T cells from PBMCs. The receptor source for this set is a human donor with multiple sclerosis.

V is TRBV18 and J is TRBJ1-5; 7 bases are a match to TRBD1. The CDR3 spans 14 residues. The germline V gene encodes CDR1 KGHSH and CDR2 LQKENI. Germline trimming cut 3 bases from V and 7 bases from J; bases unmatched to any gene: 6. The CDR3, as DNA: TGTGCCAGCTCACCTGACAGGGCGGTACAGCCCCAGCATTTT. Its translation is CASSPDRAVQPQHF. Using reference TRBV18 and TRBJ1-5 for the parts outside the CDR3, the full variable domain is NAGVMQNPRHLVRRRGQEARLRCSPMKGHSHVYWYRQLPEEGLKFMVYLQKENIIDESGMPKERFSAEFPKEGPSILRIQQVVRGDSAAYFCASSPDRAVQPQHFGDGTRLSIL.

The V and J genes are TRBV29-1 and TRBJ2-7; tentative D call: TRBD1 (6 bases). Trimming took off 6 bases at V and 2 bases at J, with 14 bases between the two ends. Germline V lookup: CDR1 SQVTM, CDR2 ANQGSEA. The CDR3 contains 13 residues. CDR3 sequence: CSVMTGDTYEQYF. The CDR3 coding sequence is TGCAGCGTGATGACAGGCGACACCTACGAGCAGTACTTC.

This rearrangement joins TRBV7-2 to TRBJ2-7, with D possibly matching TRBD1 (5 bases). This CDR3 spans 13 amino acids. V was trimmed by 5 bases and J by 6 bases, leaving 14 bases between them. Germline lookup yields CDR1 SGHTA and CDR2 FQGNSA. DNA for the CDR3: TGTGCCAGCAGCGGCAGGGTAACTGGCGAGCAGTACTTC. This gives the protein CASSGRVTGEQYF.

V gene TRBV4-2 combines with J gene TRBJ2-1, with 9 bases identical to TRBD2. The CDR3 has 16 residues. Germline loops: CDR1 LGHNA, CDR2 YNFKEQ. V dropped 0 bases and J dropped 7; count of bases not matched to a gene: 7. The CDR3 spells CASSQELASGENEQFF. In nucleotides, the CDR3 is TGTGCCAGCAGCCAAGAATTGGCTAGCGGGGAAAATGAGCAGTTCTTC.

The chain recombines TRBV28 with TRBJ1-6, with D unresolved. This CDR3 is 14 amino acids long. Trimming cost V 3 bases and J 6 bases, with 9 bases left between them. CDR1 is MDHEN, CDR2 SYDVKM, per germline. The CDR3 sequence: CASSLGGLNSPLHF. The DNA for the CDR3 is TGTGCCAGCAGTTTGGGCGGCCTTAATTCACCCCTCCACTTT.

The rearrangement links TRBV12-3 or TRBV12-4 to TRBJ1-2; D perhaps matches TRBD1 (6 bases). The CDR3 covers 14 residues. V was clipped by 6 bases and J by 7 bases, with 18 bases between them. CDR3 nucleotide sequence: TGTGCCAGCAGCGGACAGTCGGCAGTGGGTGGCTACACCTTC. Translated: CASSGQSAVGGYTF.

The rearrangement links TRBV10-3 to TRBJ2-7; perhaps TRBD2 as D (7 bases). Germline loops: CDR1 ENHRY, CDR2 SYGVKD. Between the trimmed V and J ends, which lost 8 bases and 0 bases, there was a span of 14 bases. The CDR3 is made up of 14 amino acids. In DNA form, the CDR3 reads TGTGCCATCCGCCGAGGGGGGGCCTCCTACGAGCAGTACTTC. Translating gives CAIRRGGASYEQYF.

This chain joins TRBV7-2 and TRBJ1-5; unclear D gene. Germline values: CDR1 SGHTA, CDR2 FQGNSA. The CDR3 is 14 residues long. Trimming removed 5 bases at V and 2 bases at J, with 10 bases between. CDR3 sequence reads: CASSDGVGNQPQHF. CDR3 DNA: TGTGCCAGCAGCGACGGAGTCGGCAATCAGCCCCAGCATTTT.

The CDR3 sequence: CASSLPTSGTRTGELFF. For the CDR3, the DNA is TGTGCCAGCAGTTTACCTACTTCAGGGACCCGCACCGGGGAGCTGTTTTTT. V gene TRBV28 combines with J gene TRBJ2-2; the D gene could be TRBD1 or TRBD2 (5 bases each). Germline V gene data show CDR1 as MDHEN and CDR2 as SYDVKM. The CDR3 has 17 amino acids. Trimming removed 2 bases at V and 4 bases at J, with 17 bases between.

The gene calls are TRBV5-4 and TRBJ1-2, with TRBD1 as a possible D gene (6 bases). The V and J ends lost 4 bases and 4 bases respectively, with 17 bases between them. Germline assignment: CDR1 SGHNT and CDR2 YYREEE (reference sequence). This CDR3 is 15 amino acids long. CDR3 amino acids: CASSPGQPPGYGYTF. In nucleotides, the CDR3 is TGTGCCAGCAGCCCGGGACAACCCCCAGGCTATGGCTACACCTTC. Combining the CDR3 with reference TRBV5-4 and TRBJ1-2 gives the whole variable domain ETGVTQSPTHLIKTRGQQVTLRCSSQSGHNTVSWYQQALGQGPQFIFQYYREEENGRGNFPPRFSGLQFPNYSSELNVNALELDDSALYLCASSPGQPPGYGYTFGSGTRLTVV.

The chain employs TRBV5-1 and TRBJ2-7; D remains ambiguous. Germline CDR1 SGHRS, CDR2 YFSETQ. The CDR3 extends over 16 amino acids. Trimming pared 0 bases from V and 2 bases from J, leaving 15 bases between. The CDR3 bases are TGCGCCAGCAGCTTGGTTGCGCAGGATCAGACCTACGAGCAGTACTTC. Its translation is CASSLVAQDQTYEQYF.

The genes are TRBV12-3 or TRBV12-4 and TRBJ2-1, with 9 bases that match TRBD1. Trimming at V came to 8 bases and at J to 7 bases, leaving 9 bases not matched to a gene. The CDR3 is made up of 14 amino acids. The CDR3 loop is CASGSRDRVNEQFF. The CDR3 DNA reads TGTGCCAGCGGCTCCCGGGACAGGGTTAATGAGCAGTTCTTC.

This chain connects TRBV7-9 to TRBJ2-3; D is unclear. Germline lookup yields CDR1 SEHNR and CDR2 FQNEAQ (reference sequence). The V end lost 2 bases, the J end lost 11 bases, and 11 bases lay between the germline ends. The CDR3 length is 12 residues. The CDR3 DNA is TGTGCCAGCAGCTTAATCTCGAAGGAGCAGTATTTT. Translating it yields CASSLISKEQYF.

The CDR3, as DNA: TGCAGTGCTAGTGTCTCAGGGGGCTGGCAGCCCCAGCATTTT. Residues: CSASVSGGWQPQHF. The chain couples TRBV20-1 to TRBJ1-5; 8 bases align to TRBD1. V shed 3 bases, J shed 7 bases, and the junction held 8 bases outside the gene matches. Germline V gives CDR1 DFQATT, CDR2 SNEGSKA (reference sequence). The CDR3 has 14 residues.

The chain recombines TRBV12-3 or TRBV12-4 with TRBJ1-3; D gene ambiguous. V lost 6 bases to trimming and J lost 4 bases, with 16 bases between them. The CDR3 is 15 amino acids. The CDR3, as DNA: TGTGCCAGCAGACTCCTCGGTGGCGGGGGAAACACCATATATTTT. Amino acids: CASRLLGGGGNTIYF.

V usage is TRBV7-2 and J usage is TRBJ2-2; no definite D call. Trimming shortened V by 7 bases and J by 5 bases, and 14 bases separated the two germline ends. Germline V lookup: CDR1 SGHTA, CDR2 FQGNSA. The CDR3 consists of 14 residues. CDR3 region: CASNNADPTGELFF. The CDR3 DNA is TGTGCCAGCAACAATGCGGACCCTACCGGGGAGCTGTTTTTT.

The chain is built from TRBV6-5 and TRBJ2-2, with D maybe TRBD2 (5 bases). Between the trimmed V and J ends, which lost 0 bases and 4 bases, there was a span of 9 bases. Germline CDR1 MNHEY, CDR2 SVGAGI. This CDR3 comprises 15 residues. As DNA, the CDR3 is TGTGCCAGCAGTTACTCGAGCGGACCCACCGGGGAGCTGTTTTTT. It specifies CASSYSSGPTGELFF.

V gene TRBV28 combines with J gene TRBJ1-1; unclear D gene. The CDR3 consists of 13 residues. CDR1 MDHEN and CDR2 SYDVKM come from the germline V gene. V was clipped by 3 bases and J by 4 bases, with 9 bases between them. As DNA, the CDR3 is TGTGCCAGCAGTTTCGGCGGTTCCACTGAAGCTTTCTTT. Its protein is CASSFGGSTEAFF.

This chain uses TRBV29-1 with TRBJ1-1; D is undetermined. Germline loops: CDR1 SQVTM, CDR2 ANQGSEA. The CDR3 runs to 12 residues. V lost 7 bases to trimming and J lost 0 bases, with 9 bases between them. The CDR3 sequence is CSAQIVNTEAFF. In DNA, the CDR3 is TGCAGCGCCCAAATCGTGAACACTGAAGCTTTCTTT.

The chain is built from TRBV3-1 and TRBJ2-7, with 8 bases identical to TRBD2. Germline CDR1 and CDR2: LGHDT and YNNKEL (reference sequence). The CDR3 consists of 14 residues. The J segment lost 2 bases and the V segment lost 5 bases, leaving 5 bases of the junction unmatched. CDR3 in DNA: TGTGCCAGCAGCTCCCGACTAGCGCCCTACGAGCAGTACGTC. This codes for CASSSRLAPYEQYV.

The chain couples TRBV27 to TRBJ1-2; D gene unclear. The CDR3 sequence is 15 residues long. With 5 bases removed from V and 5 bases from J, the gap between germline ends came to 18 bases. From germline, CDR1 is MNHEY and CDR2 SMNVEV (reference sequence). The CDR3 region has the DNA TGTGCCAGCAGTCCTACTCGGTACAAACAATATGGCTACACCTTC. As protein: CASSPTRYKQYGYTF.

The chain combines TRBV30 with TRBJ2-2; D call uncertain. Germline V gives CDR1 GTSNPN, CDR2 SVGIG (reference sequence). The V end lost 2 bases, the J end lost 6 bases, and 16 bases lay between the germline ends. The CDR3 covers 15 residues. CDR3 coding DNA: TGTGCCTGGAGTAGGCCTACCGTGTTTGCCGGGGAGCTGTTTTTT. This translates into CAWSRPTVFAGELFF.